The 9 T cell receptor beta chains listed next were all sequenced from one sample in a study of T cell repertoires in cytomegalovirus infection. No antigen has been assigned to these receptors. One entry per CDR3 protein results from TCRdb running MiXCR on the reads. The sample includes roughly 220,000 distinct CDR3 sequences, approximately 38% of them seen just once. The sample in question was CD8+ T cells from cultured PBMCs, obtained from culture after CMV antigen stimulation. These receptors came from a human donor in good health (CMV status not recorded). Some clones in this sample may be carry-over from other donors' samples.

This clonotype was found a few times. This CDR3 is CASSYYRLAGYNEQFF. In DNA form, the CDR3 reads TGTGCCAGCAGTTACTACCGGCTAGCGGGCTACAATGAGCAGTTCTTC. The genes are TRBV6-2 or TRBV6-3 and TRBJ2-1, with 8 bases lining up with TRBD2. V dropped 1 base and J dropped 3; count of bases not matched to a gene: 5. The CDR3 covers 16 residues. CDR1 and CDR2 (germline): MNHEY, SVGEGT.

The CDR3 loop reads CASTDYGGSDTQYF. As DNA, the CDR3 is TGTGCCAGCACTGACTACGGGGGCTCCGATACGCAGTATTTT. This sequence joins TRBV2 and TRBJ2-3; D possibly matches TRBD1 or TRBD2 (6 bases each). Per germline, CDR1 SNHLY and CDR2 FYNNEI. The germline V and J ends were trimmed by 7 bases and 6 bases, with 17 bases remaining between them. The CDR3 covers 14 residues.

The chain carries TRBV7-3 and TRBJ2-1; a possible D gene is TRBD2 (6 bases). The CDR3 runs to 14 residues. Germline V gives CDR1 SGHTA, CDR2 FQGTGA. V was pared by 0 bases and J by 6 bases, with 9 bases between. The CDR3 is CASSLTGTANEQFF. The CDR3 bases are TGTGCCAGCAGCTTAACAGGGACTGCCAATGAGCAGTTCTTC.

The J gene is TRBJ2-7, the V gene TRBV13, with 12 bases matching TRBD2. Germline V gene data show CDR1 as PRHDT and CDR2 as FYEKMQ (reference sequence). V shed 7 bases and J 4 bases; nucleotides not matched to a gene: 5. This CDR3 comprises 14 residues. The CDR3 DNA sequence: TGTGCCAGCACCTCTGGACTAGCGGGGTACGAGCAGTACTTC. It codes for CASTSGLAGYEQYF.

This clonotype showed up just a few times. This chain uses TRBV28 with TRBJ2-3; no clear D gene. Germline V lookup: CDR1 MDHEN, CDR2 SYDVKM. V gave up 7 bases and J gave up 0 bases, with 11 bases separating them. The CDR3 runs to 14 residues. In DNA form, the CDR3 reads TGTGCCAGCACCAGCACCGCTAGCACAGATACGCAGTATTTT. Protein: CASTSTASTDTQYF. The full variable domain, in which reference TRBV28 and TRBJ2-3 provide the parts outside the CDR3, is DVKVTQSSRYLVKRTGEKVFLECVQDMDHENMFWYRQDPGLGLRLIYFSYDVKMKEKGDIPEGYSVSREKKERFSLILESASTNQTSMYLCASTSTASTDTQYFGPGTRLTVL.

V usage is TRBV5-8 and J usage is TRBJ1-5; D is unresolved. This CDR3 spans 16 amino acids. Per germline, CDR1 SGHTS and CDR2 YDEGEE. V dropped 6 bases and J dropped 3 bases, with 19 bases sitting between them. The CDR3 DNA reads as TGTGCCAGCACCCCAGACATTCCGGCTTACAATCAGCCCCAGCATTTT. Encoded protein: CASTPDIPAYNQPQHF.

Only a few counts were recorded for this clonotype. V gene TRBV7-8 combines with J gene TRBJ2-7, with D possibly being TRBD2 (5 bases). The CDR3 has 14 residues. Germline CDR1 and CDR2: SGHVS and FQNEAQ. Trimming removed 4 bases from V and 5 bases from J, with 15 bases in between. In nucleotides, the CDR3 is TGTGCCAGCAGCTACCGACTACTCGCCGACGAGCAGTACTTC. Amino acid sequence: CASSYRLLADEQYF.

The J gene is TRBJ1-1, the V gene TRBV11-3; the match to TRBD1 covers 10 bases. The CDR3 loop spans 15 amino acids. The junction had 5 bases not matched to a gene; V was cut back by 1 base and J by 6 bases. Germline loops: CDR1 SGHNT, CDR2 YENEEA. CDR3 nucleotide sequence: TGTGCCAGCAGCTTAGGAGCCGGGACAGGGGCTGAAGCTTTCTTT. Translation gives CASSLGAGTGAEAFF. The full variable domain, rest sourced from reference TRBV11-3 and TRBJ1-1, is EAGVVQSPRYKIIEKKQPVAFWCNPISGHNTLYWYLQNLGQGPELLIRYENEEAVDDSQLPKDRFSAERLKGVDSTLKIQPAELGDSAVYLCASSLGAGTGAEAFFGQGTRLTVV.

This clonotype was recorded many times. The V call is TRBV7-3, the J call TRBJ2-2; D not resolved. There are 15 residues in the CDR3. The V and J ends lost 2 bases and 0 bases respectively, with 7 bases between them. The germline V gene encodes CDR1 SGHTA and CDR2 FQGTGA. The chain's CDR3 is CASSLADANTGELFF. CDR3 DNA: TGTGCCAGCAGCTTAGCGGACGCGAACACCGGGGAGCTGTTTTTT.